Presented here are 27 T cell receptor beta chains from one specimen sequenced in a study of T-cell memory formation after mild COVID-19. In TCRdb, the 5' RACE reads were re-called with MiXCR into one record per CDR3 protein. The repertoire holds fewer than 400,000 distinct CDR3 sequences, with around a sixth as singletons. The sample comprised PBMCs or a T cell subset sorted from them (not recorded which). The receptor set was obtained from a man aged 18 to 35 who had mild COVID-19 (a few samples of this study predate the infection). Cell type and time point are not known.

The chain carries TRBV28 and TRBJ2-7, with D possibly TRBD2 on 5 matching bases. The CDR3 loop spans 13 amino acids. V shed 8 bases and J shed 5 bases, with 16 bases lying between them. Looked up from germline, CDR1 is MDHEN and CDR2 is SYDVKM. Here the CDR3 reads CASQRTGSDEQYV. DNA of the CDR3: TGTGCCAGCCAAAGGACGGGGTCCGACGAGCAGTACGTC.

The chain uses TRBV18 and TRBJ2-5, with D perhaps TRBD1 (6 bases). Between the trimmed V and J ends, which lost 5 bases and 4 bases, there was a span of 17 bases. Germline V gene data show CDR1 as KGHSH and CDR2 as LQKENI. There are 15 residues in the CDR3. The CDR3 DNA sequence: TGTGCCAGCTCAGACAGGAAGAGGATTAGAGAGACCCAGTACTTC. Translating it yields CASSDRKRIRETQYF. Using reference TRBV18 and TRBJ2-5 for the parts outside the CDR3, the full variable domain is NAGVMQNPRHLVRRRGQEARLRCSPMKGHSHVYWYRQLPEEGLKFMVYLQKENIIDESGMPKERFSAEFPKEGPSILRIQQVVRGDSAAYFCASSDRKRIRETQYFGPGTRLLVL.

This clonotype was seen a handful of times. The rearrangement uses TRBV29-1 and TRBJ2-1; D gene unclear. Germline CDR1 SQVTM, CDR2 ANQGSEA. This CDR3 comprises 10 residues. The V end lost 5 bases, the J end lost 9 bases, and 8 bases lay between the germline ends. DNA of the CDR3: TGCAGCGTTAAGTTTGCTGAGCAGTTCTTC. This encodes CSVKFAEQFF.

This clonotype was seen more than once but under ten times. The gene calls are TRBV12-3 or TRBV12-4 and TRBJ2-1; 7 bases line up with TRBD1. Trimming removed 2 bases from V and 11 bases from J; junction bases left unmatched: 3. CDR3 length: 12 residues. CDR3 bases: TGTGCCAGCAGTTTACGGGACAGCCAGCAGTTCTTC. It yields the protein CASSLRDSQQFF.

This clonotype was seen a handful of times. The V and J genes are TRBV7-9 and TRBJ1-2, with D maybe TRBD1 (5 bases). Germline CDR1 and CDR2: SEHNR and FQNEAQ (reference sequence). Trimming removed 2 bases from V and 5 bases from J, with 9 bases in between. The CDR3 sequence is 13 residues long. The CDR3 DNA reads TGTGCCAGCAGCTTATGGGGGTCTTATGGCTACACCTTC. Translating it yields CASSLWGSYGYTF.

J is TRBJ1-1 and V is TRBV6-1; D call uncertain. The V gene lost 10 bases and the J gene lost 0 bases, with 12 bases spanning the gap. Germline loops: CDR1 MNHNS, CDR2 SASEGT. The CDR3 is 13 amino acids. The CDR3 DNA follows: TGTGCCACCCATCAGTTCGTGAACACTGAAGCTTTCTTT. Translation gives CATHQFVNTEAFF.

The rearrangement links TRBV3-1 to TRBJ2-7; D may be TRBD1 (6 bases). The CDR3 extends over 15 amino acids. The V end lost 6 bases, the J end lost 1 base, and 16 bases lay between the germline ends. CDR1 is LGHDT and CDR2 is YNNKEL in the germline V gene (reference sequence). The DNA for the CDR3 is TGTGCCAGCAGTCCAGGGGAAGGGATATCCTACGAGCAGTACTTC. This encodes CASSPGEGISYEQYF.

The V gene is TRBV28, the J gene TRBJ2-7, with a possible D match to TRBD2 (6 bases). Germline V gene lookup returns CDR1 MDHEN and CDR2 SYDVKM. CDR3 length: 14 residues. Trimming took 3 bases from V and 0 from J, leaving 9 bases between them. In DNA, the CDR3 is TGTGCCAGCAGTTTGGGACTGCGCTCCTACGAGCAGTACGTC. Protein sequence: CASSLGLRSYEQYV.

The table lists this clonotype with a few counts. This rearrangement joins TRBV5-1 to TRBJ2-6; weak D call: TRBD2 (5 bases). CDR1 is SGHRS, CDR2 YFSETQ, per germline. V lost 4 bases to trimming and J lost 0 bases, with 14 bases between them. The CDR3 length is 17 residues. This CDR3 is CASSPSGGGSGANVLTF. CDR3 sequence (DNA): TGCGCCAGCAGCCCGTCAGGTGGAGGCTCTGGGGCCAACGTCCTGACTTTC.

This clonotype was counted many times. This rearrangement joins TRBV12-3 or TRBV12-4 to TRBJ2-3; no clear D gene. V lost 4 bases to trimming and J lost 0 bases, with 5 bases between them. This CDR3 has 13 amino acids. CDR3 loop: CASSSDSTDTQYF. The CDR3 DNA follows: TGTGCCAGCAGTTCAGACAGCACAGATACGCAGTATTTT.

This clonotype was seen more than once but under ten times. The J gene is TRBJ2-2, the V gene TRBV19; D is ambiguous. Germline V lookup: CDR1 LNHDA, CDR2 SQIVND (reference sequence). This CDR3 is built from 15 residues. The germline V and J ends were trimmed by 3 bases and 0 bases, with 8 bases remaining between them. The CDR3 loop reads CASSIWGPNTGELFF. The CDR3 nucleotides read TGTGCCAGTAGTATTTGGGGTCCGAACACCGGGGAGCTGTTTTTT.

This clonotype has just a few counts. The gene calls are TRBV5-1 and TRBJ2-3, with D possibly being TRBD2 (5 bases). Per germline, CDR1 SGHRS and CDR2 YFSETQ. Trimming stripped 0 bases from V and 0 bases from J, with 8 bases between. The CDR3 contains 15 residues. This CDR3 reads CASSLERLSTDTQYF. CDR3 DNA sequence: TGCGCCAGCAGCTTGGAGCGGTTAAGCACAGATACGCAGTATTTT. The full variable domain, rest sourced from reference TRBV5-1 and TRBJ2-3, is KAGVTQTPRYLIKTRGQQVTLSCSPISGHRSVSWYQQTPGQGLQFLFEYFSETQRNKGNFPGRFSGRQFSNSRSEMNVSTLELGDSALYLCASSLERLSTDTQYFGPGTRLTVL.

This clonotype was counted only a few times. The chain links TRBV10-3 to TRBJ2-5; 9 nucleotides agree with TRBD1. The V gene's germline CDR1 is ENHRY and CDR2 SYGVKD. Germline trimming cut 5 bases from V and 4 bases from J; bases unmatched to any gene: 8. The CDR3 is 15 residues long. CDR3 sequence reads: CAISLGTGKGETQYF. For the CDR3, the DNA is TGTGCCATCAGTCTGGGGACAGGGAAAGGAGAGACCCAGTACTTC.

The rearrangement links TRBV27 to TRBJ1-5; weak D call: TRBD1 (6 bases). The V end was cut by 5 bases, the J end by 5 bases, with 10 bases between. Germline V gene lookup returns CDR1 MNHEY and CDR2 SMNVEV (reference sequence). The CDR3 extends over 13 amino acids. The CDR3 spells CASSMNRDQPQHF. The CDR3 nucleotides read TGTGCCAGCAGTATGAACAGGGATCAGCCCCAGCATTTT.

This clonotype was observed a few times. The rearrangement joins TRBV27 to TRBJ1-1; D is unresolved. Trimming shortened V by 6 bases and J by 2 bases, and 13 bases separated the two germline ends. Germline loops: CDR1 MNHEY, CDR2 SMNVEV (reference sequence). CDR3 size: 14 residues. CDR3 sequence: CASSPGYANTEAFF. The CDR3 nucleotides read TGTGCCAGCAGCCCGGGCTACGCAAACACTGAAGCTTTCTTT.

The rearrangement uses TRBV4-2 and TRBJ2-3; TRBD2 aligns across 7 bases. V shed 0 bases and J 4 bases; nucleotides not matched to a gene: 4. CDR1 is LGHNA, CDR2 YNFKEQ, per germline. The CDR3 sequence is 15 residues long. The CDR3 loop is CASSQDRLASDTQYF. CDR3 sequence (DNA): TGTGCCAGCAGCCAAGACCGACTAGCTTCAGATACGCAGTATTTT.

This clonotype has more than one count but fewer than ten. V usage is TRBV4-2 and J usage is TRBJ1-5, with TRBD1 as a possible D gene (6 bases). V lost 1 base and J lost 1, with 11 bases in between. The CDR3 extends over 16 amino acids. Germline V gene data show CDR1 as LGHNA and CDR2 as YNFKEQ. CDR3 in DNA: TGTGCCAGCAGCCAAGGGGGGGCAGGGAGCAATCAGCCCCAGCATTTT. Translating it yields CASSQGGAGSNQPQHF.

This rearrangement joins TRBV29-1 to TRBJ2-7; tentatively, D is TRBD2 (6 bases). CDR1 SQVTM and CDR2 ANQGSEA come from the germline V gene. This CDR3 is built from 12 residues. Trimming pared 1 base from V and 2 bases from J, leaving 6 bases between. DNA for the CDR3: TGCAGCGTTGAAGGGGGGGCCTACGAGCAGTACTTC. Amino acid sequence: CSVEGGAYEQYF.

In this sample, this clonotype turned up many times. The chain recombines TRBV5-1 with TRBJ2-2, with 7 bases that match TRBD2. CDR1 and CDR2 (germline): SGHRS, YFSETQ. CDR3 length: 14 amino acids. The ends lost 4 bases at V and 6 bases at J; junction bases unmatched: 6. The CDR3 bases are TGCGCCAGCAGCGCAACCAGCGGGGCCGGGGAGCTGTTTTTT. It codes for CASSATSGAGELFF.

The chain links TRBV7-9 to TRBJ2-7; no clear D. Germline V gene lookup returns CDR1 SEHNR and CDR2 FQNEAQ (reference sequence). There are 12 residues in the CDR3. V dropped 6 bases and J dropped 5 bases, with 11 bases sitting between them. CDR3 residues: CASSTVGDEQYF. The CDR3 coding sequence is TGTGCCAGCAGTACCGTCGGCGACGAGCAGTACTTC.

V gene TRBV5-1 combines with J gene TRBJ2-5; the D is unclear. This CDR3 is 16 amino acids long. Trimming stripped 0 bases from V and 1 base from J, with 13 bases between. Germline V lookup: CDR1 SGHRS, CDR2 YFSETQ. CDR3 in amino acids: CASSLVYRSPQETQYF. In DNA, the CDR3 is TGCGCCAGCAGCTTGGTTTACCGGAGCCCCCAAGAGACCCAGTACTTC.

This clonotype was recorded at least ten times. The gene calls are TRBV5-1 and TRBJ2-1; D tentatively reads TRBD1 or TRBD2 (5 bases each). CDR1 is SGHRS and CDR2 is YFSETQ in the germline V gene. Trimming pared 4 bases from V and 5 bases from J, leaving 10 bases between. This CDR3 contains 13 residues. DNA of the CDR3: TGCGCCAGCAGCCGGGACGTGGACAATGAGCAGTTCTTC. Protein sequence: CASSRDVDNEQFF.

There are many counts of this clonotype. The rearrangement uses TRBV11-2 and TRBJ2-1; D is unclear. From germline, CDR1 is SGHAT and CDR2 FQNNGV. CDR3 length: 11 residues. V was cut by 3 bases and J by 8 bases, with 5 bases left in between. This CDR3 reads CASSLQYEQFF. The CDR3 nucleotides are TGTGCCAGCAGCTTGCAGTATGAGCAGTTCTTC.

This clonotype has ten or more counts. The genes are TRBV5-1 and TRBJ2-3, with TRBD2 matching over 9 bases. Germline assignment: CDR1 SGHRS and CDR2 YFSETQ. J lost 0 bases, V lost 2 bases, and 10 bases had no gene match. The CDR3 spans 18 residues. The CDR3 sequence: CASSFKRGASPSTDTQYF. In DNA form, the CDR3 reads TGCGCCAGCAGCTTTAAGCGGGGGGCTTCACCCAGCACAGATACGCAGTATTTT.

The chain recombines TRBV5-8 with TRBJ2-5, with D perhaps assigned TRBD1 or TRBD2 (5 bases each). Germline V gives CDR1 SGHTS, CDR2 YDEGEE. The CDR3 totals 15 residues. Trimming removed 1 base from V and 2 bases from J, with 12 bases in between. The DNA for the CDR3 is TGTGCCAGCAGCTTGCAACCGGGACCTCAAGAGACCCAGTACTTC. Its translation is CASSLQPGPQETQYF.

The sample holds a few counts of this clonotype. The chain carries TRBV4-3 and TRBJ1-2, with 8 bases matching TRBD1. CDR1 is LGHNA, CDR2 YSLEER, per germline. CDR3 size: 15 residues. J gave up 0 bases and V 2 bases, and 2 bases lay outside the gene matches. The CDR3 loop reads CASSQSQGANYGYTF. CDR3 DNA: TGCGCCAGCAGCCAATCACAGGGGGCTAACTATGGCTACACCTTC.

This clonotype was seen repeatedly, ten times or more. This chain links TRBV6-2 or TRBV6-3 with TRBJ1-1; possible D gene TRBD1, 5 bases. The CDR3 is made up of 15 amino acids. Per the germline V gene, CDR1 is MNHEY and CDR2 is SVGEGT. Trimming left V 0 bases short and J 1 base short, with 9 bases between. CDR3 in amino acids: CASSYSGRSNTEAFF. The DNA for the CDR3 is TGTGCCAGCAGTTACTCGGGGCGTTCGAACACTGAAGCTTTCTTT.